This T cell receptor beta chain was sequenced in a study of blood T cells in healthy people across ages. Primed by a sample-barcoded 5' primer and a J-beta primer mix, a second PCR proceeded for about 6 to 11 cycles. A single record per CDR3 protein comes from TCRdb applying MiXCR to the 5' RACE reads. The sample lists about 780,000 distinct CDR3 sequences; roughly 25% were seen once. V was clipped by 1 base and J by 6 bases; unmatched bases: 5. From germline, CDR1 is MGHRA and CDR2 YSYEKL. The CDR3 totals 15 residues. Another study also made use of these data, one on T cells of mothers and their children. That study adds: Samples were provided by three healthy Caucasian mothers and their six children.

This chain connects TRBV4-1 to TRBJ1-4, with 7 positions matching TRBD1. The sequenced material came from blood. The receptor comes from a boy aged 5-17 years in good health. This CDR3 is CASSQVDRVDEKLFF. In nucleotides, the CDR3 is TGCGCCAGCAGCCAAGTCGACAGGGTAGATGAAAAACTGTTTTTT.